A single sample is the source of the 27 T cell receptor beta chains below, sequenced in a study of T cell responses to AZD1222 COVID-19 vaccine. Data came from immunoSEQ multiplex PCR; TCRdb stores just in-frame clones and leaves some out. This repertoire shows 100,000 or so clones, 65% to 90% found once; its top ten account for around 5.9%. The source material was peripheral blood, sampled on day 0 of AZD1222 vaccination. Receptors were obtained from an adult in good health.

In DNA form, the CDR3 reads TGTGCCAGTAGCTATGGGGGGAATGAGCAGTTCTTC. This gives the protein CASSYGGNEQFF. The V gene is TRBV19, the J gene TRBJ2-1; tentatively, D is TRBD2 (6 bases). The CDR3 spans 12 residues. V was trimmed by 6 bases and J by 7 bases, leaving 10 bases between them. CDR1 and CDR2 from the germline V gene are LNHDA and SQIVND (reference sequence).

On this clone itself: The sample carries other DNA sequences with the same CDR3. The rearrangement joins TRBV5-6 to TRBJ1-3; D gene uncertain. In germline, CDR1 is SGHDT, CDR2 YYEEEE. The CDR3 is 14 amino acids. V dropped 0 bases and J dropped 4 bases, with 8 bases sitting between them. CDR3 sequence (DNA): TGTGCCAGCAGCTTGGTCGGGTCCGGAAACACCATATATTTT. It codes for CASSLVGSGNTIYF.

The chain combines TRBV29-1 with TRBJ1-3; the D gene is possibly TRBD1 (5 bases). The ends were cut back, 0 bases at V and 2 bases at J, with 5 bases in the middle. There are 13 residues in the CDR3. Germline lookup yields CDR1 SQVTM and CDR2 ANQGSEA. CDR3 DNA: TGCAGCGTTGAAGACAGGGCTGGAAACACCATATATTTT. Translating gives CSVEDRAGNTIYF. The full variable domain, in which reference TRBV29-1 and TRBJ1-3 provide the parts outside the CDR3, is SAVISQKPSRDICQRGTSLTIQCQVDSQVTMMFWYRQQPGQSLTLIATANQGSEATYESGFVIDKFPISRPNLTFSTLTVSNMSPEDSSIYLCSVEDRAGNTIYFGEGSWLTVV.

This clone was picked up one time. The V and J genes are TRBV12-5 and TRBJ1-2; possibly TRBD1 for D (5 bases). The CDR3 runs to 13 residues. The V and J ends lost 2 bases and 8 bases respectively, with 12 bases between them. In germline, CDR1 is LGHNT, CDR2 FRNRAP. The CDR3 here is CASGLIGAGGYTF. DNA of the CDR3: TGTGCTAGTGGTTTGATCGGGGCTGGGGGCTACACCTTC.

CDR3 in amino acids: CASRGGTGNEQFF. The CDR3 region has the DNA TGCGCCAGCAGGGGGGGCACTGGTAATGAGCAGTTCTTC. The genes are TRBV5-1 and TRBJ2-1; the D gene could be TRBD1 or TRBD2 (6 bases each). Germline V gene lookup returns CDR1 SGHRS and CDR2 YFSETQ. CDR3 length: 13 amino acids. V was clipped by 5 bases and J by 7 bases, with 13 bases between them.

The CDR3 coding sequence is TGCAGCGCTGAGAGGGGGGGCGCAAAGTTGAACACTGAAGCTTTCTTT. Amino acid sequence: CSAERGGAKLNTEAFF. The chain links TRBV29-1 to TRBJ1-1; a possible D gene is TRBD1 (6 bases). V lost 7 bases, J lost 0 bases, and 21 bases lay in between. The CDR3 is made up of 16 amino acids. Germline-derived CDR1 and CDR2 are SQVTM and ANQGSEA.

This clone was detected only a few times. This chain links TRBV4-1 with TRBJ1-6, with unresolved D. Per the germline V gene, CDR1 is MGHRA and CDR2 is YSYEKL. CDR3 length equals 18 residues. V was pared by 1 base and J by 3 bases, with 16 bases between. This CDR3 reads CASSQVLVTVHYNSPLHF. The CDR3 nucleotides are TGCGCCAGCAGCCAAGTATTAGTTACAGTCCACTATAATTCACCCCTCCACTTT.

The gene calls are TRBV5-8 and TRBJ2-7; possible D gene TRBD2, 5 bases. This CDR3 is 12 amino acids long. With 3 bases removed from V and 6 bases from J, the gap between germline ends came to 10 bases. Germline CDR1 SGHTS, CDR2 YDEGEE. The CDR3 DNA sequence: TGTGCCAGCAGCTGGCGGACTCTCGAGCAGTACTTC. Amino acids: CASSWRTLEQYF.

The V call is TRBV10-2, the J call TRBJ1-2, with a possible D match to TRBD1 (5 bases). This CDR3 contains 14 residues. The V end lost 6 bases, the J end lost 5 bases, and 16 bases lay between the germline ends. The germline V gene has CDR1 WSHSY and CDR2 SAAADI. The CDR3 loop reads CASRARQLGYGYTF. The DNA for the CDR3 is TGCGCCAGCAGGGCCAGACAGCTAGGATATGGCTACACCTTC.

This chain links TRBV12-3 or TRBV12-4 with TRBJ1-1, with D possibly matching TRBD1 (6 bases). The CDR3 is 13 residues long. The V end was cut by 3 bases, the J end by 6 bases, with 11 bases between. The CDR3 region has the DNA TGTGCCAGCAGTTTGGGGGGCCTGGCTGAAGCTTTCTTT. Its protein is CASSLGGLAEAFF.

This clone has only a few counts. V gene TRBV6-5 combines with J gene TRBJ1-1; no clear D gene. V was pared by 8 bases and J by 7 bases, with 14 bases between. Germline V gene sequence: CDR1 MNHEY, CDR2 SVGAGI. CDR3 size: 12 residues. CDR3 coding DNA: TGTGCCAGCGGTACTGAAGGACGTGAAGCTTTCTTT. Translation gives CASGTEGREAFF.

The genes are TRBV19 and TRBJ1-2; D is uncertain. Deletions cut 6 bases from V and 1 base from J, with 15 bases between. The CDR3 runs 15 residues. Germline values: CDR1 LNHDA, CDR2 SQIVND (reference sequence). The CDR3 DNA reads TGTGCCAGTAGGACACCTAGTGGTGGTAACTATGGCTACACCTTC. Amino acid sequence: CASRTPSGGNYGYTF. Full variable domain (remainder filled in from reference TRBV19 and TRBJ1-2): DGGITQSPKYLFRKEGQNVTLSCEQNLNHDAMYWYRQDPGQGLRLIYYSQIVNDFQKGDIAEGYSVSREKKESFPLTVTSAQKNPTAFYLCASRTPSGGNYGYTFGSGTRLTVV.

The chain joins TRBV4-2 to TRBJ1-5, with TRBD1 as a possible D gene (5 bases). CDR3 size: 15 residues. Trimming cost V 2 bases and J 3 bases, with 11 bases left between them. Looked up from germline, CDR1 is LGHNA and CDR2 is YNFKEQ. CDR3 coding DNA: TGTGCCAGCAGCCAATCTGACAGCCACAATCAGCCCCAGCATTTT. Its protein is CASSQSDSHNQPQHF.

This clone came up once. The rearrangement uses TRBV19 and TRBJ1-2, with 10 bases that match TRBD1. This CDR3 region has 17 residues. Germline V gene sequence: CDR1 LNHDA, CDR2 SQIVND (reference sequence). Trimming removed 4 bases from V and 4 bases from J; junction bases left unmatched: 12. CDR3 sequence (DNA): TGTGCCAGTAGTACAAGGACAGGGGGGCCGACCTCCTATGGCTACACCTTC. Amino acid sequence: CASSTRTGGPTSYGYTF.

This clone has just a few counts. The genes are TRBV7-8 and TRBJ2-3; 7 positions match TRBD2. This CDR3 contains 14 residues. The germline gives CDR1 SGHVS, CDR2 FQNEAQ. V dropped 5 bases and J dropped 2; count of bases not matched to a gene: 4. CDR3 sequence (DNA): TGTGCCAGCAGCCACCGGGACTACACAGATACGCAGTATTTT. Translating it yields CASSHRDYTDTQYF. Filled out from reference TRBV7-8 and TRBJ2-3, the complete variable domain reads GAGVSQSPRYKVAKRGQDVALRCDPISGHVSLFWYQQALGQGPEFLTYFQNEAQLDKSGLPSDRFFAERPEGSVSTLKIQRTQQEDSAVYLCASSHRDYTDTQYFGPGTRLTVL.

This chain uses TRBV18 with TRBJ2-7; tentative D call: TRBD2 (5 bases). CDR1 KGHSH and CDR2 LQKENI come from the germline V gene. The CDR3 loop spans 14 amino acids. Trimming shortened V by 4 bases and J by 3 bases, and 13 bases separated the two germline ends. This CDR3 is CASSLGSHYYEQYF. The CDR3 coding sequence is TGTGCCAGCTCACTTGGGAGCCATTACTACGAGCAGTACTTC.

The rearrangement links TRBV6-5 to TRBJ1-5; D perhaps matches TRBD1 (6 bases). Trimming removed 7 bases from V and 6 bases from J, with 10 bases in between. Germline CDR1 and CDR2: MNHEY and SVGAGI. The CDR3 spans 12 residues. The CDR3 DNA reads as TGTGCCAGCACCGGGGGGCCTCAGCCCCAGCATTTT. Residues: CASTGGPQPQHF.

The genes are TRBV12-3 or TRBV12-4 and TRBJ2-1; D perhaps matches TRBD2 (5 bases). The V and J ends lost 5 bases and 13 bases respectively, with 15 bases between them. The CDR3 is 12 residues long. CDR3 loop: CASSPDSGRQFF. CDR3 DNA: TGTGCCAGCAGTCCGGATTCGGGGAGACAGTTCTTC.

The chain is built from TRBV25-1 and TRBJ1-2; 8 bases line up with TRBD1. J gave up 4 bases and V 3 bases, and 7 bases lay outside the gene matches. This CDR3 is built from 15 residues. Germline loops: CDR1 MGHDK, CDR2 SYGVNS. The CDR3 region has the DNA TGTGCCAGCAGTGACTATCCAGGGGGCGGCTATGGCTACACCTTC. Its protein is CASSDYPGGGYGYTF.

V is TRBV6-5 and J is TRBJ1-5; possibly TRBD1 for D (5 bases). CDR3 size: 14 residues. Germline loops: CDR1 MNHEY, CDR2 SVGAGI. The V gene lost 5 bases and the J gene lost 3 bases, with 11 bases spanning the gap. CDR3 amino acids: CASSRGYPNQPQHF. The CDR3 DNA follows: TGTGCCAGCAGTCGGGGCTACCCCAATCAGCCCCAGCATTTT.

The chain links TRBV6-6 to TRBJ2-3, with 9 bases aligning to TRBD1. The CDR3 covers 15 residues. Germline V gene sequence: CDR1 MNHNY, CDR2 SVGAGI (reference sequence). V lost 6 bases and J lost 1; bases outside the gene matches: 5. The CDR3 sequence: CASRLRDRGTDTQYF. The CDR3 region has the DNA TGTGCCAGCAGACTACGGGACAGGGGCACAGATACGCAGTATTTT.

This clone turned up a few times. The chain recombines TRBV7-5 with TRBJ1-5. TRBV7-5 constitutes a pseudogene. The CDR3 contains 11 residues. This chain's CDR3 is CARSSGWPQHF. DNA for the CDR3: TGTGCCAGAAGCTCCGGTTGGCCCCAGCATTTT.

This clone was seen just once. Other DNA variants within this sample encode the same CDR3. CDR3 coding DNA: TGTGCCAGCTCACCCGGGAGCTCCTACGAGCAGTACTTC. Encoded protein: CASSPGSSYEQYF. V and J are TRBV18 and TRBJ2-7; D might be TRBD2 (6 bases). The CDR3 spans 13 residues. Germline V lookup: CDR1 KGHSH, CDR2 LQKENI. The V end lost 3 bases, the J end lost 0 bases, and 6 bases lay between the germline ends.

This chain's CDR3 is CATTGTGIEKLFF. CDR3 nucleotide sequence: TGTGCCACGACCGGGACAGGGATTGAAAAACTGTTTTTT. The chain joins TRBV24-1 to TRBJ1-4, with TRBD1 matching over 9 bases. J lost 7 bases, V lost 10 bases, and 6 bases had no gene match. The CDR3 covers 13 residues. In germline, CDR1 is KGHDR, CDR2 SFDVKD.

V usage is TRBV5-6 and J usage is TRBJ2-6; 7 bases agree with TRBD2. Germline CDR1 is SGHDT and CDR2 is YYEEEE. Trimming at V came to 5 bases and at J to 4 bases, leaving 9 bases not matched to a gene. The CDR3 length is 16 residues. This CDR3 reads CASSRGTTLGANVLTF. CDR3 DNA sequence: TGTGCCAGCAGTCGGGGGACTACTCTCGGGGCCAACGTCCTGACTTTC.

The chain links TRBV7-8 to TRBJ2-5; maybe TRBD1 (5 bases). CDR3 length: 15 amino acids. V lost 5 bases to trimming and J lost 0 bases, with 13 bases between them. Germline V gene lookup returns CDR1 SGHVS and CDR2 FQNEAQ. This CDR3 reads CASSPRSGYQETQYF. The CDR3 bases are TGTGCCAGCAGCCCCCGATCAGGGTACCAAGAGACCCAGTACTTC.

The J gene is TRBJ1-5, the V gene TRBV19; 9 bases map to TRBD1. V shed 7 bases and J 7 bases; nucleotides not matched to a gene: 17. The CDR3 consists of 17 residues. Germline loops: CDR1 LNHDA, CDR2 SQIVND (reference sequence). CDR3 amino acids: CASKGETGGAGGQPQHF. Here the CDR3 DNA reads TGTGCCAGTAAAGGGGAAACAGGGGGCGCGGGGGGCCAGCCCCAGCATTTT.